The entry below gives a single T cell receptor (beta chain) sequence along with its context. The CDR3 contains 16 residues. CDR1 and CDR2 (germline): MNHEY, SVGAGI. The J segment lost 7 bases and the V segment lost 1 base, leaving 8 bases of the junction unmatched. This record comes from a study of blood T cell repertoires in COVID-19. Background on the study: From T cells, B-cell-depleted T cells, or PBMCs came the material, which was cDNA or gDNA.

Per the authors' pipeline: The authors estimated nucleated cell counts from reference gene primer amplification. Profiling relied on immunoSEQ multiplex PCR, and the TCRdb table lists in-frame clones only, not all of them. The DNA gave D and trimming, while V, J and clone size come from that table. The sample contains approximately 210,000 clones, 75% to 85% of which appear only once. This clonotype was sampled from a man aged 35-49 years who had recovered from COVID-19. V is TRBV6-5 and J is TRBJ2-7; TRBD1 agrees at 12 bases. The specimen sequenced was PBMCs or T cells enriched from blood (not recorded which). CDR3 sequence: CASSYLPGQGAIEQYF. In DNA form, the CDR3 reads TGTGCCAGCAGTTACTTACCGGGACAGGGGGCGATAGAGCAGTACTTC.